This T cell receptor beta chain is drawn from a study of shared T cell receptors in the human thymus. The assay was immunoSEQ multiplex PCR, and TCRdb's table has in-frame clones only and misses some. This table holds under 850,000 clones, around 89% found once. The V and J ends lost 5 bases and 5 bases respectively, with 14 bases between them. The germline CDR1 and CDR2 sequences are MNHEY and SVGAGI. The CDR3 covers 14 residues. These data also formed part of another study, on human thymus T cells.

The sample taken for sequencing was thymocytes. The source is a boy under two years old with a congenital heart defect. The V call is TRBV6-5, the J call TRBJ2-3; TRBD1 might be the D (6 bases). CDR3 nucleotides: TGTGCCAGCAGTCAGAGTCAGGGACAAGATACGCAGTATTTT. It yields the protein CASSQSQGQDTQYF.